This T cell receptor beta chain stems from a study of regulatory T cells in long-lasting Graves disease. Libraries of TCR beta came from iRepertoire HTBI primers plus Arm-PCR of CDR3 regions. TCRdb used MiXCR to reprocess the multiplex PCR reads, holding one entry per CDR3 protein. Of around 480,000 distinct CDR3 sequences in the sample, around 15% were seen once. Time point of the sample: newly diagnosed GD, antithyroid drugs for less than 3 months. The authors made the TCR library using RNA they extracted from PBMCs. CDR3 length: 16 residues. V was clipped by 5 bases and J by 6 bases; unmatched bases: 11. Germline V gene data show CDR1 as SGHAT and CDR2 as FQNNGV. This clonotype has ten or more counts. This same sample was also taken into another study, of T cells in Graves' hyperthyroidism and ophthalmopathy.

The sequence was collected from a man aged 40-49 years with Graves disease. Sequences were derived from peripheral blood mononuclear cells (PBMCs), sampled at new diagnosis, from a patient treated with antithyroid drugs. The chain uses TRBV11-2 and TRBJ1-5, with 9 bases that match TRBD1. CDR3 sequence reads: CASSTGQGSKTQPQHF. The CDR3, as DNA: TGTGCCAGCAGCACGGGACAGGGAAGCAAGACTCAGCCCCAGCATTTT.